This T cell receptor (beta chain) is drawn from a study of blood T cell repertoires in COVID-19 (dated by TCRdb to about 2020). Turning to the overall study: Samples from collaborators originated in the United States, Italy and Spain and spanned both the acute and convalescent phases of COVID-19. Nearly every sample came with metadata listing a de-identified subject ID, COVID-19 status, age in years and sex. The samples were drawn from two sources: the first 160 participants of the ongoing ImmuneRACE study, and 1,200 or so subjects contributed by 6 global collaborators. The material from the prospective study consisted of cDNA or gDNA derived from T cells, B-cell-depleted T cells, or PBMCs. Deeply sampled blood TCRbeta repertoires from subjects exposed to, actively infected with, or recovered from COVID-19 were included in the dataset. A freely available public database, intended as a resource for researchers studying the immune response to SARS-CoV-2, is where the repertoires were released. Where HLA class I and class II types were available, the types were taken from metadata supplied by the sample provider, not from assay-based typing. Results the study describes overall, beyond this receptor: How much clinical and demographic metadata was included differed by source and by participant, and the metadata was provided uncurated.

For this clone: This receptor's antigen is unknown. No base quality information exists; no much larger clone differs at one position.

V is trimmed back by 5 bases and J by 6 bases, and the junction contains 10 bases that no gene match accounts for. Counted from cysteine to phenylalanine, this CDR3 has 15 amino acids. Of the read, only the CDR3 DNA is kept; its 45 bases are in frame from base 1. CDR1 is given as SGHVS and CDR2 as FQNEAQ, both from the germline V gene. Each collaborating institution followed its own protocols to collect whole blood in K2EDTA tubes. For TCRbeta analysis, collaborators shipped samples as frozen whole blood, isolated PBMCs, or DNA extracted from either of those sample types. TCRbeta CDR3 regions were amplified from genomic DNA using the immunoSEQ Assay, a bias-controlled multiplex PCR. Under the source paper's analysis protocol: Within the assay, amplification of reference gene primers was used to estimate how many nucleated cells each sample contained. To quantify the absolute abundance of each unique TCRbeta CDR3 rearrangement, sequence reads were collapsed and filtered. For each sample, productive Simpson clonality was calculated as the square root of Simpson's diversity index across productive rearrangements. TCRdb limited this immuneACCESS table to in-frame rearrangements with V and J called. A share of clones is missing; checked studies link under half to unresolved V genes, and the rest is unexplained. Clone size and the V and J calls come from that table; the DNA yielded D and trimming. In all, the sample holds around 100,000 clones, and roughly 85% of those were seen once. The ten top clones hold about 13% of the sample.

The sequence derives from a human donor in a cohort sampled during active COVID-19. The sequenced sample was peripheral blood. This sequence uses TRBV7-8 and TRBJ2-1, and TRBD2 aligns with 7 junction nucleotides. The CDR3 protein is CASSLTGTIVNEQFF. The DNA reads TGTGCCAGCAGCCTCACCGGGACTATCGTCAATGAGCAGTTCTTC.